The clone carrying this T cell receptor (beta chain) was picked up many times. Its antigen is still unknown. The V gene lost 1 base and the J gene lost 7 bases, with 8 bases spanning the gap. From germline, CDR1 is SGHVS and CDR2 FQNEAQ. The CDR3 length is 13 residues. From 15-18 subjects, each sequencing run yielded over 180 million TCR-beta sequences. Using its own MiXCR run on the 5' RACE reads, TCRdb lists one record per CDR3 protein. The top ten hold about 6.7% of the sample, which has about 55,000 distinct CDR3 sequences, about 4.1% seen once. Unsorted libraries were prepared from 2 million PBMCs held at -80 C. The record originates from a study of neurological immune-mediated disorders. General observations from the study: Phylogenetic grouping assigned the repertoires of 18 of 34 multiple sclerosis patients to a single cluster of related CDR3 sequences. This cluster may be a repertoire-level signature.

The chain employs TRBV7-8 and TRBJ2-1; D gene ambiguous. Sequenced sample: PBMCs. The origin of this receptor is a man between 60 and 70 years old with multiple sclerosis. CDR3 protein: CASSLEEANEQFF. In nucleotides, the CDR3 is TGTGCCAGCAGCTTAGAGGAAGCGAATGAGCAGTTCTTC.